The count of the clone carrying this T cell receptor (beta chain) is one. What it binds is unknown. The CDR3 is 15 residues long. Germline V gene data show CDR1 as MNHEY and CDR2 as SMNVEV (reference sequence). With V trimmed by 5 bases and J by 7 bases, 8 bases remained unmatched. These data come from a study of cytomegalovirus exposure and HLA in healthy donors. 60 Vbeta and 13 Jbeta primers were used in PCR. The assay was immunoSEQ multiplex PCR, and TCRdb's table has in-frame clones only and misses some. Of 35,000 to 40,000 clones in the sample, around 70% were seen once. Overall study results and limits: Analysis was carried out at a later point, and it linked a missense DCLRE1C variant to TCR beta V- and J-gene trimming. About 87% or about 30% of the time was how often most TCR beta V segments were productive, according to an earlier analysis.

The chain is built from TRBV27 and TRBJ1-4; 9 bases map to TRBD1. The sequenced sample was PBMCs. The sequence was collected from a man in his thirties or forties in good health and CMV-seronegative. CDR3 coding DNA: TGTGCCAGCAGTCCACCACAGGGGGCCGGTGAAAAACTGTTTTTT. Its translation: CASSPPQGAGEKLFF.